This TCR beta chain was profiled in a study of T cells in localized non-small cell lung cancer. Concerning this clone: Antigen: not known.

The V segment lost 7 bases and the J segment 3 bases; nucleotides outside the gene matches: 8. Germline CDR1 is LNHDA and CDR2 is SQIVND (reference sequence). The CDR3 spans 17 residues. Overall study findings and caveats: A higher density of T cells in blood coincided with extended overall survival. Uninvolved adjacent lung showed the highest T cell clonality, exceeding tumor.

Produced via immunoSEQ multiplex PCR; TCRdb's table is partial and in-frame only. The sample includes fewer than 90,000 clones, around 80% of them seen just once. The clonotype comes from a man aged 35-75 years with stage II squamous cell lung carcinoma. This chain uses TRBV19 with TRBJ2-1, with 14 nucleotides matching TRBD2. Material: PBMCs, obtained before any cancer treatment. The DNA for the CDR3 is TGTGCCAGTACACCAGGACTAGCGGGAGGCCACTACAATGAGCAGTTCTTC. Translating gives CASTPGLAGGHYNEQFF.